Shown below are 2 T cell receptor beta chains from a single sample sequenced in a study of cytomegalovirus exposure and HLA in healthy donors. A multiplex PCR was run with 60 Vbeta primers and 13 Jbeta primers. Assay used: immunoSEQ multiplex PCR; TCRdb lists only in-frame clones, some missing. The sample has around 150,000 clones; about 75% are singletons. Specimen: PBMCs. The receptor source for this set is a woman in her thirties or forties in good health and CMV-seropositive.

This clone was observed a few times. One end of the junction is discordant with germline, which a read error may explain. Other DNA variants within this sample encode the same CDR3. V usage is TRBV7-7 and J usage is TRBJ2-3; TRBD1 matches at 7 bases. There are 14 residues in the CDR3. The V gene's germline CDR1 is SSHAT and CDR2 FNYEAQ (reference sequence). CDR3: CASSLTGSTDTQYF. The CDR3 coding sequence is TGTGCTAGCAGCTTGACAGGGAGCACAGATACGCAGTATTTT.

V and J are TRBV28 and TRBJ1-2; TRBD1 matches at 8 bases. CDR1 is MDHEN and CDR2 is SYDVKM in the germline V gene. V trimming: 1 base; J trimming: 4 bases; junction bases outside the gene matches: 2. The length of the CDR3 is 14 residues. Here the CDR3 reads CASSLSGQVYGYTF. In DNA, the CDR3 is TGTGCCAGCAGTTTATCGGGACAGGTCTATGGCTACACCTTC.